This TCR beta chain emerged from a study of cytotoxic CD8 clonotypes in ibrutinib-treated CLL. Study in general: Partial response was seen in about 25 patients and complete response in 2; after median about 68 months, around 15 stayed remitted, approximately twelve progressed.

This clone was detected only a few times. What it recognizes is unknown. Some clones are missing from TCRdb's copy, which holds only in-frame ones; the method was immunoSEQ multiplex PCR. The sample yields some 8,000 clones, 79% seen once. From germline, CDR1 is KGHSH and CDR2 LQKENI. CDR3 length: 16 residues. V lost 3 bases and J 0 bases, leaving 11 bases between the germline ends. General study findings and limits: The times at which samples were taken varied between sustained-remission and progressing patients.

The TCR sequence derives from a human donor with chronic lymphocytic leukemia. The V gene is TRBV18, the J gene TRBJ2-2; D is perhaps TRBD2 (6 bases). The sample was PBMCs, taken before ibrutinib treatment. The CDR3: CASSPRGSTNTGELFF. Here the CDR3 DNA reads TGTGCCAGCTCACCTCGGGGGTCAACGAACACCGGGGAGCTGTTTTTT.